This T cell receptor beta chain derives from a study of cytomegalovirus exposure and HLA in healthy donors. With respect to this clone: The antigen remains undetermined.

In the PCR, 60 Vbeta and 13 Jbeta primers were used. Using immunoSEQ multiplex PCR, the repertoire was profiled, and TCRdb retains in-frame clones only, with some absent. The sample shows nearly 110,000 clones, approximately 71% of them seen only once. The study's findings and limits: It was taken for granted in presence/absence analyses that sequencing depth across donors was roughly uniform.

With V trimmed by 3 bases and J by 2 bases, 4 bases remained unmatched. The CDR3 sequence is 15 residues long. Per the germline V gene, CDR1 is LNHDA and CDR2 is SQIVND (reference sequence). The sequenced sample consisted of PBMCs. The chain recombines TRBV19 with TRBJ1-5, with TRBD1 identical over 7 bases. The clonotype was recovered from a man in his forties or fifties in good health and CMV-seronegative. DNA for the CDR3: TGTGCCAGTAGTATTGGCACAGGGGGCAATCAGCCCCAGCATTTT. Amino acids: CASSIGTGGNQPQHF.